The entry below gives a single T cell receptor (beta chain) sequence along with its context. The sample comes from a study of glioma-infiltrating T cells after dendritic cell vaccination. Overall study: Dendritic cells derived from monocytes and pulsed with autologous tumor lysate formed the vaccine.

Some clones are missing from TCRdb's copy, which holds only in-frame ones; the method was immunoSEQ multiplex PCR. This table holds 80,000 to 100,000 clones, 80% found once. Time point here: after dendritic cell vaccination, including at tumor progression/relapse. Blood PBMC samples: pre-vaccination, two weeks post third vaccination, and at tumor progression. The CDR3 consists of 19 residues. J lost 1 base, V lost 1 base, and 16 bases had no gene match. The germline V gene has CDR1 SGHRS and CDR2 YFSETQ. The source is a human donor with glioblastoma. This specimen was blood, taken after dendritic cell vaccination. This chain uses TRBV5-1 with TRBJ2-7, with 8 bases that match TRBD2. CDR3 bases: TGCGCCAGCAGCTTGCTCTACTCTACGCGGGGGGCTTTTTCCTACGAGCAGTACTTC. It codes for CASSLLYSTRGAFSYEQYF.